This T cell receptor (beta chain) is drawn from a study of response to subunit inactivated influenza vaccine (dated by TCRdb to between 2017 and 2018). The study in broad terms: Deep quantitative profiling of the T cell receptor repertoire was used in the study to follow responses to a trivalent subunit inactivated influenza vaccine. Paper-wide results and their limitations: The authors suggested that each seasonal influenza vaccination may recruit only a limited number of new T cells.

This clonotype has a handful of counts. No cognate antigen has been identified for it. No per-base quality is available; no much larger clone lies one base away. The library was made by RT-PCR. The listed sequencing device is Illumina HiSeq 2500. In TCRdb, the public reads were trimmed at Q25 with fastp and aligned with MiXCR, with productive beta chains retained. Each CDR3 protein gets just one entry, which takes the most common genes and DNA from the rows behind it. The sample contains about 830,000 distinct CDR3 sequences, around 18% of them found a single time. The top ten clonotypes cover 9.5% to 13% of the sample. The CDR3 runs 16 amino acids, cysteine and phenylalanine included. Only the CDR3 DNA is retained, 48 bases long and in frame from the first base. V lost 2 bases and J lost 5 bases, and the count of bases not matched to a germline gene is 5. From the germline V gene, CDR1 is SQVTM and CDR2 is ANQGSEA.

The sequence joins TRBV29-1 to TRBJ2-1; 14 bases in the junction line up with TRBD2. This TCR was recovered from a man aged 50 or older who received an inactivated influenza vaccine. Donor details come from another sample of the same person, matched by shared clones. The sample consisted of PBMCs from blood, taken 5 days after vaccination. This receptor has the CDR3 CSVEKGLAGVNNEQFF. At the DNA level, the sequence is TGCAGCGTTGAAAAGGGACTAGCGGGAGTAAACAATGAGCAGTTCTTC.